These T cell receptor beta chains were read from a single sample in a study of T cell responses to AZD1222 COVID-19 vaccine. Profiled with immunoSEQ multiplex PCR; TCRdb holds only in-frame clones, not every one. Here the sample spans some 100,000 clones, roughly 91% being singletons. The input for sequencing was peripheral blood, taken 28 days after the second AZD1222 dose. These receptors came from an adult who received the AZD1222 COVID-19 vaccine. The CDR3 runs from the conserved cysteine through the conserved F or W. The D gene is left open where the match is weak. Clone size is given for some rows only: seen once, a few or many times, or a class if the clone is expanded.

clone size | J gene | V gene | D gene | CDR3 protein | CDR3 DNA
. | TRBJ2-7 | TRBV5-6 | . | CASSLRDKFRDYDREQYF | TGTGCCAGCAGCTTGCGTGACAAATTCCGCGACTACGATCGCGAGCAGTACTTC
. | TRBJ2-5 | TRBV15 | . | CATSRERLGRETQYF | TGTGCCACCAGCAGAGAAAGGCTCGGCAGAGAGACCCAGTACTTC
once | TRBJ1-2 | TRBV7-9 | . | CASSLQGTPGGYTF | TGTGCCAGCAGCCTACAAGGGACCCCGGGAGGCTACACCTTC
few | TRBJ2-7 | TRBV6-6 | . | CASTRDGNYEQYF | TGTGCCAGCACTCGGGACGGGAACTACGAGCAGTACTTC
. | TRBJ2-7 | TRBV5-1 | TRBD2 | CASSLAAGGYYEQYF | TGCGCCAGCAGCTTGGCCGCGGGGGGCTATTACGAGCAGTACTTC
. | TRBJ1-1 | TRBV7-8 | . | CASSTDPWGNTEAFF | TGTGCCAGCAGCACTGACCCCTGGGGGAACACTGAAGCTTTCTTT
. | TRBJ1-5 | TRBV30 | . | CAWSGRGDQPQHF | TGTGCCTGGAGTGGGAGAGGGGACCAGCCCCAGCATTTT
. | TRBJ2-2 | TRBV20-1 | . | CSASEGSNTGELFF | TGCAGTGCTAGTGAAGGTTCGAACACCGGGGAGCTGTTTTTT
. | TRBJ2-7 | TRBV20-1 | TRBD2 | CSASGRDYLEVEQYF | TGCAGTGCTAGTGGTCGGGACTACCTCGAAGTCGAGCAGTACTTC
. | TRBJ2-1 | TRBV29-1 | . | CSVEHYNEQFF | TGCAGCGTTGAACACTACAATGAGCAGTTCTTC
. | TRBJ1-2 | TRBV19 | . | CASTDYYPAGYYGYTF | TGTGCCAGTACCGACTACTACCCGGCAGGCTACTATGGCTACACCTTC
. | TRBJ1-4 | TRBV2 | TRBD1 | CASRFTGVTNEKLFF | TGTGCCAGCAGATTCACAGGGGTCACTAATGAAAAACTGTTTTTT
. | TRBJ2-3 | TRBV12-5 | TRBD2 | CASGLGGRPDTQYF | TGTGCTAGTGGTTTAGGCGGGAGACCCGATACGCAGTATTTT
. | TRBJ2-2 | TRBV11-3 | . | CASSLGPGDGGTGELFF | TGTGCCAGCAGCTTAGGCCCAGGGGATGGGGGCACCGGGGAGCTGTTTTTT
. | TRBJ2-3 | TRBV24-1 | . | CATSDYRDTQYF | TGTGCCACCAGTGATTACCGAGATACGCAGTATTTT
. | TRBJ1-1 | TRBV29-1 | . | CSVEDTGAAF | TGCAGCGTTGAAGATACAGGTGCGGCTTTT
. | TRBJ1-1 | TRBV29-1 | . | CSLTRGRGAFF | TGCAGCCTCACGCGGGGTCGGGGGGCTTTCTTT
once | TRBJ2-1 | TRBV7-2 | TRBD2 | CASSTRAGAPYNEQFF | TGTGCCAGCAGCACAAGGGCGGGAGCCCCCTACAATGAGCAGTTCTTC
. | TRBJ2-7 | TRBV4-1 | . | CASSQAPTRAYEQYF | TGCGCCAGCAGCCAAGCCCCGACTAGAGCCTACGAGCAGTACTTC
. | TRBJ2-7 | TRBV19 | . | CASSNPRPPGFSLFLTYEQYF | TGTGCCAGTAGTAACCCCAGGCCACCAGGGTTCTCTCTCTTCCTCACTTACGAGCAGTACTTC
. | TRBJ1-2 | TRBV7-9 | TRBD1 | CASSATGRLYGYTF | TGTGCCAGCAGCGCGACAGGGCGCCTCTATGGCTACACCTTC
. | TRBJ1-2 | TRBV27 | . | CASSQRDTLYGYTF | TGTGCCAGCAGCCAACGGGACACCCTATATGGCTACACCTTC
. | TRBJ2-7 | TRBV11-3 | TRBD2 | CASSLDWETSAGEQYF | TGTGCCAGCAGCTTAGATTGGGAGACTAGCGCGGGCGAGCAGTACTTC
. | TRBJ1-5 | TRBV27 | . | CASSPGSLNQPQHF | TGTGCCAGCAGTCCCGGGTCGCTTAATCAGCCCCAGCATTTT
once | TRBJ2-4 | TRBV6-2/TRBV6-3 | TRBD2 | CASSYGEGNIQYF | TGTGCCAGCAGTTATGGGGAGGGAAACATTCAGTACTTC
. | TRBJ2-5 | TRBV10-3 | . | CAISESRAGFETQYF | TGTGCCATCAGTGAGTCTAGGGCCGGGTTTGAGACCCAGTACTTC
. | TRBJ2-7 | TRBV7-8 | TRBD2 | CASSLVTSGITLDEQYF | TGTGCCAGCAGCTTAGTTACTAGCGGAATAACACTGGACGAGCAGTACTTC
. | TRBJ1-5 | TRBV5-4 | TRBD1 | CASSHGGRQGAEPQHF | TGTGCCAGCAGCCACGGGGGTCGACAGGGGGCGGAGCCCCAGCATTTT
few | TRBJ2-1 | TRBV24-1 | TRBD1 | CATNPTGGGDEQFF | TGTGCCACCAACCCGACAGGGGGCGGGGATGAGCAGTTCTTC
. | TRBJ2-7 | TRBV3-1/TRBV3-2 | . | CASSQSASAREQYF | TGTGCCAGCAGCCAAAGCGCTAGCGCGAGGGAGCAGTACTTC
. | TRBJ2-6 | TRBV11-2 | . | CASRLAGANVLTF | TGTGCCAGCAGGCTAGCTGGGGCCAACGTCCTGACTTTC
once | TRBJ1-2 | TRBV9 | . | CVSSVGQATYGYTF | TGTGTCAGCAGCGTAGGGCAGGCGACCTATGGCTACACCTTC
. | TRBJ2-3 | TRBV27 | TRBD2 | CASSPRFKKGGWGLDTQYF | TGTGCCAGCAGCCCAAGATTTAAGAAGGGAGGGTGGGGGTTGGATACGCAGTATTTT
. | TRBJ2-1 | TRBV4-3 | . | CASSQGAGQYNEQFF | TGCGCCAGCAGCCAAGGAGCGGGACAATACAATGAGCAGTTCTTC
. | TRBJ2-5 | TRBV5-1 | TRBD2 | CASSLEGSGGLGETQYF | TGCGCCAGCAGCTTGGAAGGTAGCGGGGGACTGGGAGAGACCCAGTACTTC
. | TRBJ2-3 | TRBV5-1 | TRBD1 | CASSRGQGVKDTQYF | TGCGCCAGCAGCAGGGGACAGGGGGTTAAAGATACGCAGTATTTT
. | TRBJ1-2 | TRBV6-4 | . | CASSGGRENYGYTF | TGTGCCAGCAGTGGTGGCAGGGAAAACTATGGCTACACCTTC
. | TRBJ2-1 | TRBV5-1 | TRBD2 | CASSISGRADYNEQFF | TGCGCCAGCAGCATCTCAGGGAGGGCCGACTACAATGAGCAGTTCTTC
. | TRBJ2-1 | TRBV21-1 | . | CASSKVKGVWQGAYEQFF | TGTGCCAGCAGCAAAGTCAAGGGGGTGTGGCAGGGGGCTTATGAGCAGTTCTTC
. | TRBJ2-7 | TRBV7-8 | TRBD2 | CASSRLAGDRVYYEQYF | TGTGCCAGCAGTCGACTAGCGGGAGACCGGGTGTACTACGAGCAGTACTTC
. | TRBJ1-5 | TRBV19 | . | CASSIVPGGNQPQHF | TGTGCCAGTAGTATAGTCCCGGGAGGCAATCAGCCCCAGCATTTT
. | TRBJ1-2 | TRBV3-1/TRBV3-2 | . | CASSQRQLGYTF | TGTGCCAGCAGCCAGCGACAGCTAGGCTACACCTTC
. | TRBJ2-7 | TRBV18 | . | CATRTSTSSTNEQYF | TGTGCCACCAGAACCTCGACCTCCTCGACGAACGAGCAGTACTTC
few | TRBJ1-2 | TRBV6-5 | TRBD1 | CASSYSDRGLGYTF | TGTGCCAGCAGTTACTCCGACAGGGGGCTTGGCTACACCTTC
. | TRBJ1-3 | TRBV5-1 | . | CASSLYEQGNTIYF | TGCGCCAGCAGCCTGTACGAACAGGGAAACACCATATATTTT